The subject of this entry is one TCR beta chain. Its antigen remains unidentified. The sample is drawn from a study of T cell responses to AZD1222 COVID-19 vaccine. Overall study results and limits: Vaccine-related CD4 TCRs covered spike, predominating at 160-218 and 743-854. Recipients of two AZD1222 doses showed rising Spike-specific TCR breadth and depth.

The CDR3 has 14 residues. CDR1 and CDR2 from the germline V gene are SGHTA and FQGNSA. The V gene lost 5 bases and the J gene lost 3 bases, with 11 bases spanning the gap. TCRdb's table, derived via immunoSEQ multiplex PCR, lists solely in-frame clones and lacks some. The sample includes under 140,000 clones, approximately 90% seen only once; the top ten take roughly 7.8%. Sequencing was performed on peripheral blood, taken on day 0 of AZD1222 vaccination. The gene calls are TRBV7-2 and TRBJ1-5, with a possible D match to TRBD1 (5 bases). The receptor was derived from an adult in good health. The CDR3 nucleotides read TGTGCCAGCAGCACGGGACCGAACAATCAGCCCCAGCATTTT. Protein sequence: CASSTGPNNQPQHF.